The next 13 T cell receptor beta chains were all read from a single sample in a study of shared clonotypes between healthy human individuals (dated by TCRdb to about 2020). Library preparation was by the immunoSEQ multiplex PCR assay. TCRdb re-hosts the immuneACCESS table, in-frame sequences only. Its copies lack some clones; in the studies checked, an unresolved V gene accounts for under half of them, and the cause for the rest is not known. This sample lists more than 2 million clones; about 95% were detected once. The ten biggest clones cover 0.9% to 1.3% of the sample. CD8 naive samples were obtained by positive selection for CCR7 among CD45RO-negative cells, yielding a CD45RA+CCR7+ population from which TemRA cells were excluded. Sequencing was done on a sample of naive CD8+ T cells sorted from blood. The cell subset or site label of this sample denotes: CD45RA+CCR7+. Every receptor here comes from a man between 18 and 35 years old in good health.

The gene calls are TRBV27 and TRBJ1-5; no firm D call. V dropped 4 bases and J dropped 0 bases, with 10 bases sitting between them. Germline CDR1 reads MNHEY; CDR2 reads SMNVEV (reference sequence). This CDR3 is 15 amino acids long. The CDR3 bases are TGTGCCAGCAGTTATGGGAGTCATAGCAATCAGCCCCAGCATTTT. Its protein product is CASSYGSHSNQPQHF.

The rearrangement uses TRBV19 and TRBJ2-3; 7 bases align to TRBD2. The CDR3 is 17 residues long. The germline CDR1 and CDR2 sequences are LNHDA and SQIVND (reference sequence). J gave up 0 bases and V 0 bases, and 6 bases lay outside the gene matches. The CDR3 coding sequence is TGTGCCAGTAGTATAGATTCTAGCGGCACTAGCACAGATACGCAGTATTTT. This gives the protein CASSIDSSGTSTDTQYF.

The chain employs TRBV5-4 and TRBJ1-2, with a weak D call TRBD1 (6 bases). Germline CDR1 and CDR2: SGHNT and YYREEE (reference sequence). The CDR3 is 15 residues long. Between the trimmed V and J ends, which lost 5 bases and 8 bases, there was a span of 22 bases. The CDR3 is CASSFYGPGGGGYTF. DNA for the CDR3: TGTGCCAGCAGTTTCTACGGCCCCGGGGGCGGCGGCTACACCTTC. The full variable domain, completed using reference TRBV5-4 and TRBJ1-2, is ETGVTQSPTHLIKTRGQQVTLRCSSQSGHNTVSWYQQALGQGPQFIFQYYREEENGRGNFPPRFSGLQFPNYSSELNVNALELDDSALYLCASSFYGPGGGGYTFGSGTRLTVV.

Concerning this clone itself: The same CDR3 can be traced to other DNA sequences in this sample. This chain joins TRBV27 and TRBJ2-7; no clear D. Trimming cost V 3 bases and J 2 bases, with 8 bases left between them. Germline assignment: CDR1 MNHEY and CDR2 SMNVEV (reference sequence). The CDR3 spans 13 residues. CDR3 sequence (DNA): TGTGCCAGCAGTTTGGGTCTTACCTACGAGCAGTACTTC. Translated, it gives CASSLGLTYEQYF.

The chain couples TRBV29-1 to TRBJ2-2, with 9 positions matching TRBD2. This CDR3 is built from 15 residues. Germline-derived CDR1 and CDR2 are SQVTM and ANQGSEA. V lost 3 bases and J lost 2; bases outside the gene matches: 4. The CDR3 DNA reads TGCAGCGTTGACCCTAGCGGGGCAAACACCGGGGAGCTGTTTTTT. Translated, it gives CSVDPSGANTGELFF.

The chain has TRBV11-2 and TRBJ2-7; 9 nucleotides align to TRBD1. In germline, CDR1 is SGHAT, CDR2 FQNNGV. CDR3 size: 14 residues. The ends lost 1 base at V and 4 bases at J; junction bases unmatched: 2. This CDR3 is CASSLGTGEYEQYF. The CDR3 DNA follows: TGTGCCAGCAGCTTAGGGACAGGGGAGTACGAGCAGTACTTC.

This chain links TRBV5-6 with TRBJ2-1, with D perhaps matching TRBD2 (5 bases). Germline V gives CDR1 SGHDT, CDR2 YYEEEE. CDR3 length equals 15 residues. V was clipped by 4 bases and J by 13 bases, with 24 bases between them. DNA of the CDR3: TGTGCCAGCAGCCCTAAAAGGACTGCACCTTTCGAACAGTTCTTC. This gives the protein CASSPKRTAPFEQFF.

The table lists this clone with a count of one. The chain carries TRBV25-1 and TRBJ1-2; TRBD1 might be the D (5 bases). The CDR3 has 11 amino acids. Per germline, CDR1 MGHDK and CDR2 SYGVNS. Between the trimmed V and J ends, which lost 8 bases and 9 bases, there was a span of 13 bases. The DNA of the CDR3 is TGTGCCAGCTCCTTCGGACAAAGCTACACCTTC. Its translation: CASSFGQSYTF.

The chain recombines TRBV5-4 with TRBJ1-6; a weak D match, TRBD1 (5 bases). This CDR3 contains 13 residues. CDR1 SGHNT and CDR2 YYREEE come from the germline V gene (reference sequence). The V and J ends lost 9 bases and 5 bases respectively, with 12 bases between them. CDR3 sequence (DNA): TGTGCCATGGGCAGGGAGGATAATTCACCCCTCCACTTT. Residues: CAMGREDNSPLHF.

V and J are TRBV19 and TRBJ2-2, with D perhaps matching TRBD1 or TRBD2 (5 bases each). Germline values: CDR1 LNHDA, CDR2 SQIVND (reference sequence). Between the trimmed V and J ends, which lost 7 bases and 7 bases, there was a span of 16 bases. The CDR3 has 14 amino acids. The CDR3: CASIGTSLGGELFF. CDR3 DNA sequence: TGTGCCAGTATTGGGACCTCCTTGGGCGGGGAGCTGTTTTTT.

The chain has TRBV15 and TRBJ2-7, with D unclear. V was clipped by 5 bases and J by 3 bases, with 11 bases between them. CDR3 length equals 13 residues. Germline V gives CDR1 LNHNV, CDR2 YYDKDF (reference sequence). The CDR3 is CATSYGKNYEQYF. The CDR3 coding sequence is TGTGCCACCAGCTACGGCAAGAACTACGAGCAGTACTTC.

In this sample, this clone turned up once. The same CDR3 can be traced to other DNA sequences in this sample. V is TRBV9 and J is TRBJ2-7, with D perhaps matching TRBD1 (6 bases). Germline V gene lookup returns CDR1 SGDLS and CDR2 YYNGEE. Trimming took off 0 bases at V and 0 bases at J, with 10 bases between the two ends. The CDR3 runs to 15 residues. The CDR3 DNA reads TGTGCCAGCAGCGTAGAGGGACAAGGCTCCTACGAGCAGTACTTC. Its translation: CASSVEGQGSYEQYF. Filled out from reference TRBV9 and TRBJ2-7, the complete variable domain reads DSGVTQTPKHLITATGQRVTLRCSPRSGDLSVYWYQQSLDQGLQFLIQYYNGEERAKGNILERFSAQQFPDLHSELNLSSLELGDSALYFCASSVEGQGSYEQYFGPGTRLTVT.

This clone was seen just once. The genes are TRBV30 and TRBJ1-3; 7 nucleotides line up with TRBD1. This CDR3 is built from 14 residues. The J segment lost 0 bases and the V segment lost 2 bases, leaving 1 base of the junction unmatched. Looked up from germline, CDR1 is GTSNPN and CDR2 is SVGIG (reference sequence). CDR3: CAWSWDSSGNTIYF. The CDR3 DNA reads TGTGCCTGGAGTTGGGACAGCTCTGGAAACACCATATATTTT.